This TCR beta chain derives from a study of blood T cell repertoires in COVID-19. Looking at the study overall: Samples of COVID-19 (acute and convalescent) were obtained from the United States, Italy and Spain. PBMCs, B-cell-depleted T cells, or T cells were the source of the cDNA or gDNA that made up the material.

As handled by the study authors: Reference gene primer amplification yielded estimated nucleated cell counts. Profiling relied on immunoSEQ multiplex PCR, and the TCRdb table lists in-frame clones only, not all of them. D and trimming come from the DNA, and the V and J calls and clone size come from that table. Of 300,000 to 400,000 clones in the sample, under 95% were seen once. CDR3 length equals 22 residues. The J segment lost 4 bases and the V segment lost 4 bases, leaving 27 bases of the junction unmatched. This clone was picked up a small number of times. The receptor was isolated from a woman between 18 and 30 years old who had recovered from COVID-19. The genes are TRBV23-1 and TRBJ1-5, with 8 nucleotides matching TRBD1. TRBV23-1 is reported as an ORF; its role is uncertain. Input material: peripheral blood. The CDR3 loop reads CASSLSRREDRDCLGENQPQHF. The CDR3 DNA sequence: TGCGCCAGCAGTCTTTCACGGAGGGAGGACAGGGATTGTTTGGGGGAAAATCAGCCCCAGCATTTT.